This T cell receptor (beta chain) was captured by sequencing in a study of follicular helper T cells after annual influenza vaccination. Overall study: Some donors were sampled over the 2013-2014, 2014-2015 and 2015-2016 vaccinations. Regarding the study as a whole: Each annual vaccination recalled recurring oligoclonal ICOS+CD38+ cTfh clonotypes.

The time point was: 2015-2016 season, pre-vaccination. Note on this clone: Its antigen is undetermined.

The V end was cut by 2 bases, the J end by 5 bases, with 18 bases between. The CDR3 consists of 16 residues. The germline V gene has CDR1 GTSNPN and CDR2 SVGIG (reference sequence). Method: immunoSEQ multiplex PCR; TCRdb's copy keeps in-frame clones and lacks some. The sample lists 5,500 to 6,500 clones, roughly 85% occurring once. The TCR was taken from an adult who received the influenza vaccine. V usage is TRBV30 and J usage is TRBJ1-4; D unresolved. Sequences were derived from CXCR5+ CD38- circulating T follicular helper cells from blood, sampled on the day of influenza vaccination. Stated subset: circulating Tfh, non-naive CD4+CXCR5+PD-1+ (ICOS+CD38+ or ICOS-CD38-). As DNA, the CDR3 is TGTGCCTGGAGTAACCCAGAAACCACAGAAAATGAAAAACTGTTTTTT. Its protein product is CAWSNPETTENEKLFF.